This T cell receptor beta chain originates from a study of cytomegalovirus exposure and HLA in healthy donors. This clone has a single count. This PCR relied on a set of 60 Vbeta primers and 13 Jbeta primers. Original analysis: Unique TCR beta chains totaled 80 million to 100 million in a later count, with roughly 11 million of them shared. Assay used: immunoSEQ multiplex PCR; TCRdb lists only in-frame clones, some missing. D and trimming were read from the DNA, whereas the V and J calls and clone size are those reported in that table. The sample has roughly 190,000 clones, 80% to 85% seen once. Germline CDR1 reads SEHNR; CDR2 reads FQNEAQ (reference sequence). The ends were cut back, 5 bases at V and 3 bases at J, with 16 bases in the middle. This CDR3 comprises 16 residues.

The sample was PBMCs. This TCR was sampled from a man between 35 and 55 years old in good health and CMV-seropositive. V and J are TRBV7-9 and TRBJ2-2; D perhaps matches TRBD1 (5 bases). In DNA form, the CDR3 reads TGTGCCAGCAGCCCAGACGGTCTAGGGGACACCGGGGAGCTGTTTTTT. Protein sequence: CASSPDGLGDTGELFF.